The 26 T cell receptor beta chains given below trace back to one sample, sequenced in a study of cytomegalovirus exposure and HLA in healthy donors. Use of 60 Vbeta and 13 Jbeta primers characterized the PCR. TCRdb's copy holds only in-frame clones and misses some; the assay was immunoSEQ multiplex PCR. The sample totals over 100,000 clones. Sequenced sample: PBMCs. All receptors come from a middle-aged woman in good health and CMV-seropositive.

The chain links TRBV28 to TRBJ2-5; 10 nucleotides line up with TRBD1. The J call may not be correct, given that the DNA end is closer to TRBJ2-7. This CDR3 spans 14 amino acids. CDR1 and CDR2 from the germline V gene are MDHEN and SYDVKM. The CDR3 region has the DNA TGTGCCAGCAGACCCCGGGACAGGGGCTACGAGCAGTACTTC. It yields the protein CASRPRDRGYEQYF.

The chain has TRBV27 and TRBJ2-7; D may be TRBD2 (6 bases). This CDR3 has 17 amino acids. The V gene lost 6 bases and the J gene lost 3 bases, with 24 bases spanning the gap. In germline, CDR1 is MNHEY, CDR2 SMNVEV (reference sequence). The DNA for the CDR3 is TGTGCCAGCAGCCCTAGGGAAGGGGACTTCCCTTTCTACGAGCAGTACTTC. This gives the protein CASSPREGDFPFYEQYF.

The CDR3 nucleotides are TGTGCCAGCAGCGCCGCAGGGACAGGCCACAATGAGCAGTTCTTC. Residues: CASSAAGTGHNEQFF. V and J are TRBV9 and TRBJ2-1, with TRBD1 identical over 8 bases. Germline V gives CDR1 SGDLS, CDR2 YYNGEE. This CDR3 is built from 15 residues. After removal of 3 bases from V and 5 bases from J, the junction contained 7 bases not matched to a gene.

About this clone: Different DNA sequences within this sample yield the same CDR3. The chain carries TRBV20-1 and TRBJ2-7; no reliable D call. V lost 0 bases to trimming and J lost 3 bases, with 3 bases between them. Germline V gene sequence: CDR1 DFQATT, CDR2 SNEGSKA (reference sequence). The CDR3 contains 11 residues. CDR3 residues: CSARDLYEQYF. In DNA form, the CDR3 reads TGCAGTGCTAGAGACCTCTACGAGCAGTACTTC.

The chain combines TRBV7-2 with TRBJ2-7; 7 bases match TRBD2. Trimming removed 5 bases from V and 0 bases from J; junction bases left unmatched: 7. This CDR3 region has 15 residues. The germline V gene encodes CDR1 SGHTA and CDR2 FQGNSA. CDR3 loop: CASSREGGSSYEQYF. CDR3 coding DNA: TGTGCCAGCAGCCGTGAGGGCGGGAGCTCCTACGAGCAGTACTTC.

The rearrangement joins TRBV4-1 to TRBJ2-7, with 9 bases lining up with TRBD1. Trimming cost V 1 base and J 3 bases; bases outside gene matches: 4. Germline CDR1 reads MGHRA; CDR2 reads YSYEKL. The CDR3 is 15 amino acids. The CDR3 DNA sequence: TGCGCCAGCAGCCAAGCCACAGGGGGCGTCTACGAGCAGTACTTC. Translated: CASSQATGGVYEQYF.

V is TRBV28 and J is TRBJ1-5, with TRBD1 matching over 12 bases. CDR1 is MDHEN, CDR2 SYDVKM, per germline. CDR3 length: 18 residues. The trim removed 7 bases at V and 4 bases at J, leaving 14 bases unmatched. CDR3: CASTGIRGQGAGNQPQHF. The CDR3 DNA reads TGTGCCAGCACCGGTATCCGGGGACAGGGGGCGGGAAATCAGCCCCAGCATTTT. The complete variable domain, with remaining parts taken from reference TRBV28 and TRBJ1-5, reads DVKVTQSSRYLVKRTGEKVFLECVQDMDHENMFWYRQDPGLGLRLIYFSYDVKMKEKGDIPEGYSVSREKKERFSLILESASTNQTSMYLCASTGIRGQGAGNQPQHFGDGTRLSIL.

The rearrangement uses TRBV19 and TRBJ2-1, with 7 bases lining up with TRBD1. There are 16 residues in the CDR3. J lost 7 bases, V lost 6 bases, and 15 bases had no gene match. Germline V lookup: CDR1 LNHDA, CDR2 SQIVND (reference sequence). This CDR3 reads CASRRGSQGVWNEQFF. Written as DNA, the CDR3 is TGTGCCAGTAGAAGGGGTTCGCAGGGGGTGTGGAATGAGCAGTTCTTC.

On this clone itself: At the DNA level, this CDR3 is encoded by other sequences in the same sample as well. This chain connects TRBV7-9 to TRBJ1-1; D might be TRBD1 (5 bases). This CDR3 comprises 13 residues. Trimming removed 5 bases from V and 4 bases from J, with 11 bases in between. Germline V lookup: CDR1 SEHNR, CDR2 FQNEAQ (reference sequence). CDR3: CASSPPGGTEAFF. In DNA form, the CDR3 reads TGTGCCAGCAGCCCCCCGGGGGGCACTGAAGCTTTCTTT.

The chain joins TRBV7-9 to TRBJ2-5, with 10 bases lining up with TRBD1. V lost 1 base and J lost 4; bases outside the gene matches: 6. This CDR3 spans 16 amino acids. Per germline, CDR1 SEHNR and CDR2 FQNEAQ (reference sequence). As DNA, the CDR3 is TGTGCCAGCAGCTTAGTCAGGACAGGGGGTTCAGAGACCCAGTACTTC. Translation gives CASSLVRTGGSETQYF.

The chain joins TRBV5-1 to TRBJ2-3; 9 bases line up with TRBD2. Per germline, CDR1 SGHRS and CDR2 YFSETQ. CDR3 length: 18 amino acids. After removal of 0 bases from V and 2 bases from J, the junction contained 10 bases not matched to a gene. CDR3 sequence reads: CASSLGIAVAGDTDTQYF. The CDR3 DNA is TGCGCCAGCAGCTTGGGGATCGCGGTAGCGGGGGACACAGATACGCAGTATTTT.

The chain recombines TRBV18 with TRBJ1-2, with a possible D match to TRBD1 (6 bases). This CDR3 is built from 18 residues. The V gene lost 2 bases and the J gene lost 4 bases, with 23 bases spanning the gap. The V gene's germline CDR1 is KGHSH and CDR2 LQKENI. CDR3: CASSPMQPMGDTPYGYTF. CDR3 DNA: TGTGCCAGCTCACCAATGCAGCCGATGGGGGACACCCCCTATGGCTACACCTTC.

The V and J genes are TRBV6-1 and TRBJ2-2; D gene unclear. This CDR3 has 15 amino acids. Trimming took 2 bases from V and 1 from J, leaving 8 bases between them. Looked up from germline, CDR1 is MNHNS and CDR2 is SASEGT. The CDR3 region has the DNA TGTGCCAGCAGTGAAAAACGGTGGAACACCGGGGAGCTGTTTTTT. Protein sequence: CASSEKRWNTGELFF.

The chain recombines TRBV6-1 with TRBJ2-1; 7 bases align to TRBD2. J was trimmed by 2 bases and V by 4 bases; bases with no gene match: 5. This CDR3 contains 15 residues. Germline loops: CDR1 MNHNS, CDR2 SASEGT. CDR3: CASSAERGTYNEQFF. CDR3 bases: TGTGCCAGCAGTGCGGAGCGGGGAACCTACAATGAGCAGTTCTTC.

The gene calls are TRBV10-1 and TRBJ2-7; perhaps TRBD1 as D (5 bases). Per the germline V gene, CDR1 is WNHNN and CDR2 is SYGVQD (reference sequence). V dropped 2 bases and J dropped 6 bases, with 17 bases sitting between them. This CDR3 contains 15 residues. The CDR3 reads CASSEVGAALSEQYF. CDR3 bases: TGCGCCAGCAGTGAGGTAGGGGCTGCATTGAGCGAGCAGTACTTC.

The genes are TRBV28 and TRBJ1-5; D gene unclear. Germline lookup yields CDR1 MDHEN and CDR2 SYDVKM. The CDR3 has 16 amino acids. V was cut by 6 bases and J by 3 bases, with 18 bases left in between. The chain's CDR3 is CASSPTGEGINQPQHF. CDR3 nucleotides: TGTGCCAGCAGCCCTACGGGCGAGGGTATCAATCAGCCCCAGCATTTT.

The rearrangement joins TRBV19 to TRBJ1-1, with 7 bases matching TRBD1. The CDR3 sequence is 15 residues long. Germline-derived CDR1 and CDR2 are LNHDA and SQIVND (reference sequence). With V trimmed by 4 bases and J by 0 bases, 5 bases remained unmatched. CDR3 sequence reads: CASSTPDRLNTEAFF. In nucleotides, the CDR3 is TGTGCCAGTAGTACGCCGGACAGGCTGAACACTGAAGCTTTCTTT.

The chain combines TRBV18 with TRBJ2-3, with 8 bases that match TRBD1. Germline CDR1 is KGHSH and CDR2 is LQKENI. With 1 base clipped from V and 0 bases from J, the junction kept 0 bases outside the gene matches. The CDR3 runs 15 residues. In nucleotides, the CDR3 is TGTGCCAGCTCACCACGGGACAGGAGCACAGATACGCAGTATTTT. This gives the protein CASSPRDRSTDTQYF. Variable domain in full (rest from reference TRBV18 and TRBJ2-3): NAGVMQNPRHLVRRRGQEARLRCSPMKGHSHVYWYRQLPEEGLKFMVYLQKENIIDESGMPKERFSAEFPKEGPSILRIQQVVRGDSAAYFCASSPRDRSTDTQYFGPGTRLTVL.

V and J are TRBV19 and TRBJ2-7; 10 bases agree with TRBD1. This CDR3 has 14 amino acids. The trim removed 2 bases at V and 5 bases at J, leaving 3 bases unmatched. Germline V lookup: CDR1 LNHDA, CDR2 SQIVND (reference sequence). The CDR3 bases are TGTGCCAGTAGTATACGCGGACAGGGGGACGAGCAGTACTTC. Its protein is CASSIRGQGDEQYF.

The gene calls are TRBV2 and TRBJ2-3; the D gene is possibly TRBD2 (6 bases). From germline, CDR1 is SNHLY and CDR2 FYNNEI. Trimming left V 8 bases short and J 1 base short, with 13 bases between. This CDR3 is built from 14 residues. The CDR3 region has the DNA TGTGCCAGCTCAGTGCAGCGGGGCACAGATACGCAGTATTTT. Amino acids: CASSVQRGTDTQYF.

Here the CDR3 DNA reads TGTGCCAGCAGTTTATCCTCCCCCGAGCAGTACTTC. Translating gives CASSLSSPEQYF. The J gene is TRBJ2-7, the V gene TRBV27, with D unresolved. Germline CDR1 MNHEY, CDR2 SMNVEV (reference sequence). The CDR3 contains 12 residues. The V end was cut by 0 bases, the J end by 6 bases, with 6 bases between.

This chain links TRBV5-1 with TRBJ2-7, with 7 nucleotides matching TRBD1. Germline loops: CDR1 SGHRS, CDR2 YFSETQ. Trimming removed 0 bases from V and 1 base from J; junction bases left unmatched: 1. There are 14 residues in the CDR3. CDR3 residues: CASSLGDRSYEQYF. CDR3 in DNA: TGCGCCAGCAGCTTGGGGGACAGATCCTACGAGCAGTACTTC. Complete variable domain (other parts from reference TRBV5-1 and TRBJ2-7): KAGVTQTPRYLIKTRGQQVTLSCSPISGHRSVSWYQQTPGQGLQFLFEYFSETQRNKGNFPGRFSGRQFSNSRSEMNVSTLELGDSALYLCASSLGDRSYEQYFGPGTRLTVT.

The J gene is TRBJ2-7, the V gene TRBV28, with D perhaps matching TRBD1 (6 bases). Looked up from germline, CDR1 is MDHEN and CDR2 is SYDVKM. V was trimmed by 8 bases and J by 2 bases, leaving 19 bases between them. The CDR3 contains 15 residues. CDR3 loop: CASPPPDSLTYEQYF. CDR3 coding DNA: TGTGCCAGCCCCCCCCCGGACAGCCTGACCTACGAGCAGTACTTC. The variable domain in full, with the rest retrieved from reference TRBV28 and TRBJ2-7, is DVKVTQSSRYLVKRTGEKVFLECVQDMDHENMFWYRQDPGLGLRLIYFSYDVKMKEKGDIPEGYSVSREKKERFSLILESASTNQTSMYLCASPPPDSLTYEQYFGPGTRLTVT.

The chain is built from TRBV27 and TRBJ1-3; D may be TRBD1 (5 bases). The V gene lost 3 bases and the J gene lost 0 bases, with 18 bases spanning the gap. The CDR3 consists of 18 residues. CDR1 MNHEY and CDR2 SMNVEV come from the germline V gene (reference sequence). The CDR3 here is CASSLNFNGAYSGNTIYF. CDR3 nucleotides: TGTGCCAGCAGTTTGAACTTTAATGGGGCCTACTCTGGAAACACCATATATTTT.

V and J are TRBV6-5 and TRBJ1-6; D unclear. Germline values: CDR1 MNHEY, CDR2 SVGAGI. The length of the CDR3 is 16 residues. Deletions cut 2 bases from V and 8 bases from J, with 16 bases between. CDR3 in DNA: TGTGCCAGCAGTTACGGCTCGCCAGGCCATCATTCACCCCTCCACTTT. Protein sequence: CASSYGSPGHHSPLHF.

The J gene is TRBJ2-7, the V gene TRBV28; D possibly corresponds to TRBD2 (5 bases). V was shortened by 7 bases and J by 7 bases, with 14 bases between the two germline ends. Germline CDR1 MDHEN, CDR2 SYDVKM. This CDR3 has 12 amino acids. In DNA, the CDR3 is TGTGCCAGCACACGACCGACGGGGGAGCAGTACTTC. This sequence encodes CASTRPTGEQYF.